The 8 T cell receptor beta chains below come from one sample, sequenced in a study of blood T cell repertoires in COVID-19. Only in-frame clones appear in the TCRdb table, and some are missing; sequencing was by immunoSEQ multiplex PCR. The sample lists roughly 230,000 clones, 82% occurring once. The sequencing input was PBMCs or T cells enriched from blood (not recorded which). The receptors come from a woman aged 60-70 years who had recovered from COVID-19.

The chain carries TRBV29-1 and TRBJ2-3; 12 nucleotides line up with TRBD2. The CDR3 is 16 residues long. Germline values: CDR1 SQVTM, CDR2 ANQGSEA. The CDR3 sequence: CSLSPTSGGPGDTQYF. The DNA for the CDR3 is TGCTCCCTCTCCCCTACTAGCGGGGGGCCCGGGGATACGCAGTATTTT.

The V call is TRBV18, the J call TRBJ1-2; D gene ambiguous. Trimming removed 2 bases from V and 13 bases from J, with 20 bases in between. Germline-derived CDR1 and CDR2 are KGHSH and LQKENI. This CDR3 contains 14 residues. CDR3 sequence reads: CASSPNTPPDSVTF. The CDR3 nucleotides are TGTGCCAGCTCACCAAACACCCCGCCAGACTCGGTCACCTTC.

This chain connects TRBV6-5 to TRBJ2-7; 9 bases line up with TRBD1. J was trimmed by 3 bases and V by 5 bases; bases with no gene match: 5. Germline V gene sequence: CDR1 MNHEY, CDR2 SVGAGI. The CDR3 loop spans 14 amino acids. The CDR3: CASSTGTGFYEQYF. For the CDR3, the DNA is TGTGCCAGCAGTACCGGGACAGGGTTCTACGAGCAGTACTTC.

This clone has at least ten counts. The CDR3 reads CASSSRRSVNEKLFF. CDR3 sequence (DNA): TGTGCCAGCAGCTCACGCCGGTCGGTCAATGAAAAACTGTTTTTT. V gene TRBV13 combines with J gene TRBJ1-4; unclear D gene. Germline V gene data show CDR1 as PRHDT and CDR2 as FYEKMQ (reference sequence). The CDR3 runs to 15 residues. V was cut by 4 bases and J by 5 bases, with 14 bases left in between.

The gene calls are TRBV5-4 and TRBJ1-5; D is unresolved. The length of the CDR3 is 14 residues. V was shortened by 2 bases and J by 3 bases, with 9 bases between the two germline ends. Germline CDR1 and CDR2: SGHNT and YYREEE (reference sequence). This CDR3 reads CASSFSGSNQPQHF. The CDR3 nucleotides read TGTGCCAGCAGCTTCTCAGGTTCCAATCAGCCCCAGCATTTT. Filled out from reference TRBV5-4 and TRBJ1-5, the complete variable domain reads ETGVTQSPTHLIKTRGQQVTLRCSSQSGHNTVSWYQQALGQGPQFIFQYYREEENGRGNFPPRFSGLQFPNYSSELNVNALELDDSALYLCASSFSGSNQPQHFGDGTRLSIL.

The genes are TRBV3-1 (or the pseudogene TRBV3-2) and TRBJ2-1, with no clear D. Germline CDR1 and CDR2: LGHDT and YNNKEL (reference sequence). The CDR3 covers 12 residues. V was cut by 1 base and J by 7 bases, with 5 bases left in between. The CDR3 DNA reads TGTGCCAGCAGCCAAGCCGGGAATGAGCAGTTCTTC. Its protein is CASSQAGNEQFF.

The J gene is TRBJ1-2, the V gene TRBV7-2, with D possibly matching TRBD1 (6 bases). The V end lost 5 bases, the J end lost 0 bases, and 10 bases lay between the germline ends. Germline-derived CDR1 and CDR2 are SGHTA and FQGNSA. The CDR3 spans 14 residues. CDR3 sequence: CASSPGTSNYGYTF. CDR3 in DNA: TGTGCCAGCAGCCCAGGGACATCTAACTATGGCTACACCTTC.

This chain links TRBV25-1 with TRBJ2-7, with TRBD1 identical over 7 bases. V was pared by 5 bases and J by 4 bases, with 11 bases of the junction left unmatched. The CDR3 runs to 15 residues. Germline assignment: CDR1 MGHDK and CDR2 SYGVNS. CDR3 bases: TGTGCCAGCAGTCAAGGACAGGCCTCCTCGTACGAGCAGTACTTC. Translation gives CASSQGQASSYEQYF.